This T cell receptor beta chain emerged from a study of shared clonotypes between healthy human individuals. Selected positively for CCR7 and CD45RO-negative, naive CD8 cells excluded terminally differentiated effector memory CD45RA+ cells. Here immunoSEQ multiplex PCR was the method, and the copy in TCRdb shows in-frame clones only, minus some. The sample carries around 700,000 clones, about 91% recorded once. Study conclusions and caveats: Some clonotypes were shared by all four sorted-subset donors, while others were not shared. The non-shared ones had lower generation probabilities than the shared ones.

Comments on this clone: Antigen unknown.

The sample comprised naive CD8+ T cells sorted from blood. This receptor was obtained from a man aged 25-40 years in good health.

Here the CDR3 reads CASSEKQGMGYEQYF. For the CDR3, the DNA is TGTGCCAGCAGTGAAAAACAGGGAATGGGCTACGAGCAGTACTTC. The V and J genes are TRBV25-1 and TRBJ2-7; tentative D call: TRBD1 (6 bases). CDR1 and CDR2 from the germline V gene are MGHDK and SYGVNS. The V end lost 2 bases, the J end lost 3 bases, and 14 bases lay between the germline ends. The CDR3 runs 15 residues.